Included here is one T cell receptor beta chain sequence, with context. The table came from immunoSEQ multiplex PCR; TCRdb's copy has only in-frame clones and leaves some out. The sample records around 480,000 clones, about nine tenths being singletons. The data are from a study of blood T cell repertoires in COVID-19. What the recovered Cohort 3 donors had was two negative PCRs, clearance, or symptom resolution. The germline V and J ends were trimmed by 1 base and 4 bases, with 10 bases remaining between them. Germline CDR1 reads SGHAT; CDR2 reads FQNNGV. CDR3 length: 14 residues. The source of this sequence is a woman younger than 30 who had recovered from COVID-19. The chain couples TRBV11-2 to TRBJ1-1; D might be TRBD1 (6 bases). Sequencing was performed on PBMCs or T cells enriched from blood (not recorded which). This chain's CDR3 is CASSLGGGGTEAFF. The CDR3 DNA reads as TGTGCCAGCAGCTTAGGGGGAGGGGGCACTGAAGCTTTCTTT.